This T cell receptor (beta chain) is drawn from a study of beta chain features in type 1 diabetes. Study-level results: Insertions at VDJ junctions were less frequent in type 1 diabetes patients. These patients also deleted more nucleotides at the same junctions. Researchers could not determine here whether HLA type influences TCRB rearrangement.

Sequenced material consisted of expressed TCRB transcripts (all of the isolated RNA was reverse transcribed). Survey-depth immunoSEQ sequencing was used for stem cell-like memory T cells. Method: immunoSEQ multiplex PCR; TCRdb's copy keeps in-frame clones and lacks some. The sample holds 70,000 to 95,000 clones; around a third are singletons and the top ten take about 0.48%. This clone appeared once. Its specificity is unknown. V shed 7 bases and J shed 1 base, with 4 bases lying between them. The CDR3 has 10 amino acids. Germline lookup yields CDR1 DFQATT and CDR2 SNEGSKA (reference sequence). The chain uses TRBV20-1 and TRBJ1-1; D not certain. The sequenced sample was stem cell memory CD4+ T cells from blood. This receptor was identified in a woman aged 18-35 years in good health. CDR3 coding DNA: TGCAGTGATCAGAACACTGAAGCTTTCTTT. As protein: CSDQNTEAFF.